This is a list of T cell receptor beta chains from one sample in a study of blood T cell repertoires in COVID-19. The table came from immunoSEQ multiplex PCR; TCRdb's copy has only in-frame clones and leaves some out. The data hold 69,000 or so clones, with 84% observed a single time. The sample comprised peripheral blood. These TCRs come from a man aged 45-65 years with COVID-19, enrolled during active disease. CDR3s include the opening cysteine and the closing phenylalanine or tryptophan. A D gene is named only where the DNA matches it firmly. Size tells how often a clone was seen (once, few, many) or the class of an expanded clone, and some rows leave it out.

clone_size: once
v_call: TRBV5-1
d_call: TRBD2
j_call: TRBJ2-1
cdr3_nt: TGCGCCAGCAGCAGGCCCCCAAGCGGGGTCGATGAGCAGTTCTTC
cdr3_aa: CASSRPPSGVDEQFF

clone_size: .
v_call: TRBV11-2
d_call: .
j_call: TRBJ1-6
cdr3_nt: TGTGCCAGCAGCTTAGGGGGACAAATATATTCACCCCTCCACTTT
cdr3_aa: CASSLGGQIYSPLHF

clone_size: .
v_call: TRBV5-1
d_call: .
j_call: TRBJ2-1
cdr3_nt: TGCGCCAGCAGCTTGGATCTAGGACAGAGCTCCTACAATGAGCAGTTCTTC
cdr3_aa: CASSLDLGQSSYNEQFF

clone_size: .
v_call: TRBV30
d_call: TRBD1
j_call: TRBJ1-1
cdr3_nt: TGTGCCTGGAGTCCAGGGGGTAGTACTGAAGCTTTCTTT
cdr3_aa: CAWSPGGSTEAFF

clone_size: .
v_call: TRBV4-2
d_call: TRBD1
j_call: TRBJ1-2
cdr3_nt: TGTGCCAGCAGCCAAGACGGGACAGGGGCTGGCTACACCTTC
cdr3_aa: CASSQDGTGAGYTF

clone_size: many
v_call: TRBV11-2
d_call: .
j_call: TRBJ2-7
cdr3_nt: TGTGCCAGCAGCTTAGACAGGGGTGGCACCTACGAGCAGTACTTC
cdr3_aa: CASSLDRGGTYEQYF

clone_size: .
v_call: TRBV6-6
d_call: TRBD1
j_call: TRBJ2-2
cdr3_nt: TGTGCCAGCAGCCGCAGGACAGGCACGAACACCGGGGAGCTGTTTTTT
cdr3_aa: CASSRRTGTNTGELFF

clone_size: .
v_call: TRBV7-2
d_call: TRBD1
j_call: TRBJ2-1
cdr3_nt: TGTGCCAGCGGGGGACAGGGTGGGGCCGGCAATGAGCAGTTCTTC
cdr3_aa: CASGGQGGAGNEQFF

clone_size: .
v_call: TRBV5-1
d_call: TRBD2
j_call: TRBJ2-5
cdr3_nt: TGCGCCAGCAGCTTGGCAATAGCGGGGGGACCGGAGACCCAGTACTTC
cdr3_aa: CASSLAIAGGPETQYF

clone_size: .
v_call: TRBV19
d_call: TRBD1
j_call: TRBJ1-5
cdr3_nt: TGTGCCTCCACGGGGTCAGGGGGAGGTCAGCCCCAGCATTTT
cdr3_aa: CASTGSGGGQPQHF

clone_size: .
v_call: TRBV7-9
d_call: .
j_call: TRBJ1-2
cdr3_nt: TGTGCCAGCAGCCCAACAGGGTACTATGGCTACACCTTC
cdr3_aa: CASSPTGYYGYTF

clone_size: .
v_call: TRBV6-1
d_call: TRBD1
j_call: TRBJ2-7
cdr3_nt: TGTGCCAGCAGTGAAGCGTCAGGCAGGGGGCTTTCCTACGAGCAGTACTTC
cdr3_aa: CASSEASGRGLSYEQYF